The present TCR beta chain was sequenced within a study of shared clonotypes between healthy human individuals. The authors divided CD4+ cells into CD45RA+ naive and CD45RA-negative memory subsets. The CDR3 consists of 15 residues. Germline assignment: CDR1 SGHTA and CDR2 FQGNSA. V gave up 1 base and J gave up 7 bases; unmatched junction bases: 7. Sequencing was performed with immunoSEQ multiplex PCR; in TCRdb, only in-frame clones are kept and a portion is missing. Counted here are roughly 1.4 million clones, approximately 98.5% occurring once; the ten biggest clones make up 0.36%. This chain uses TRBV7-2 with TRBJ1-5, with TRBD1 matching over 7 bases. The receptor was derived from a man aged 30-40 years in good health. The sequencing input was naive CD4+ T cells sorted from blood. The subset: CD45RA+ positively selected. The CDR3 protein is CASSLVGGGEQPQHF. Here the CDR3 DNA reads TGTGCCAGCAGCTTAGTTGGAGGGGGCGAACAGCCCCAGCATTTT.